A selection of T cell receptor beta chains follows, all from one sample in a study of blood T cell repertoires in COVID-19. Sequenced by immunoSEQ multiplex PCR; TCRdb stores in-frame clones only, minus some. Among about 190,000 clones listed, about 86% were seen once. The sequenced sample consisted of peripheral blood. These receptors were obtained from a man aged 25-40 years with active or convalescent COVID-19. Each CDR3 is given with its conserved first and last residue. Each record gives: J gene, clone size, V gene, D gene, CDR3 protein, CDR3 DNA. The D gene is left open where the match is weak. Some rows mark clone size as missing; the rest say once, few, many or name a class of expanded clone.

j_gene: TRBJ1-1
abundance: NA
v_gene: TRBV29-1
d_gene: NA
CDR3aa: CSEQQNTEAFF
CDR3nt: TGCAGCGAACAGCAGAACACTGAAGCTTTCTTT

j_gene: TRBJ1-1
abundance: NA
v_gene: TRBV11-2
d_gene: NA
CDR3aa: CASSFGTGSGTEAFF
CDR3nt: TGTGCCAGCAGCTTTGGAACAGGGTCAGGCACTGAAGCTTTCTTT

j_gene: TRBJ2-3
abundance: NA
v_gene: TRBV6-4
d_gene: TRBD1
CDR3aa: CASSLTTGGADTQYF
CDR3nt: TGTGCCAGCAGTCTAACCACAGGGGGAGCAGATACGCAGTATTTT

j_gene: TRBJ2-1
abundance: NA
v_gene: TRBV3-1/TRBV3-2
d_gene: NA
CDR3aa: CASSQGDEQFF
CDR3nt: TGTGCCAGCAGCCAAGGCGATGAGCAGTTCTTC

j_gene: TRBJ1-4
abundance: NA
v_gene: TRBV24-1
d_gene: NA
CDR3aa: CATSGGGNAATNEKLFF
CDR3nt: TGTGCCACCAGTGGCGGAGGGAACGCTGCAACTAATGAAAAACTGTTTTTT

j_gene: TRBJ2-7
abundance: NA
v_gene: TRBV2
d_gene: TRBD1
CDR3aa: CASSVDRGGSPSEQYF
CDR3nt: TGTGCCAGCAGTGTAGACAGGGGGGGAAGTCCTTCCGAGCAGTACTTC

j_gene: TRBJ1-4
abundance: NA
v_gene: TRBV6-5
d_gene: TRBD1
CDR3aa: CASTGQATNEKLFF
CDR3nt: TGTGCCAGTACCGGACAGGCAACTAATGAAAAACTGTTTTTT

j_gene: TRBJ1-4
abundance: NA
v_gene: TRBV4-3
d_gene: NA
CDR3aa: CASSQVAGTSTNEKLFF
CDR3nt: TGCGCCAGCAGCCAAGTAGCGGGAACCTCAACTAATGAAAAACTGTTTTTT

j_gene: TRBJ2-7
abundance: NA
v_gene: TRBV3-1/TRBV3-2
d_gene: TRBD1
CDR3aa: CASSRNHRGLSYEQYF
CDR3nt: TGTGCCAGCAGCCGAAATCACAGGGGGCTCTCCTACGAGCAGTACTTC

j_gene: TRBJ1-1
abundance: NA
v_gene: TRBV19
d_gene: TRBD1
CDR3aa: CASSDRGNTEAFF
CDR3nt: TGTGCCAGTAGTGACAGGGGGAACACTGAAGCTTTCTTT

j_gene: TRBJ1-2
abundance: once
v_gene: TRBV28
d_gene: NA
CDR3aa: CASSFKTTYGYTF
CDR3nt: TGTGCCAGCAGTTTTAAAACAACCTATGGCTACACCTTC

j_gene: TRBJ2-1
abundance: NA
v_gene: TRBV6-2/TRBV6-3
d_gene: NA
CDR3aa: CASSYKGGKFF
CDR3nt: TGTGCCAGCAGTTACAAGGGGGGGAAGTTCTTC

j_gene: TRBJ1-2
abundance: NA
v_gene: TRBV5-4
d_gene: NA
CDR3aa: CASSLQVLNYGYTF
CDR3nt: TGTGCCAGCAGCTTACAGGTTCTCAACTATGGCTACACCTTC

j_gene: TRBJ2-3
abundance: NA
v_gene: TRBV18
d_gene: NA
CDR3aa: CASSPPGQSYTDTQYF
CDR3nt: TGTGCCAGCTCACCACCGGGACAATCTTACACAGATACGCAGTATTTT

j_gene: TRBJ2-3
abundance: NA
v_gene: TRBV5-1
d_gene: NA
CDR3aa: CASSLKQYGDTQYF
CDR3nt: TGCGCCAGCAGCTTGAAACAGTACGGAGATACGCAGTATTTT

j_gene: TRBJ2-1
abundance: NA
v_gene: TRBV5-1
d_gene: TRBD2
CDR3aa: CASSFNSGGAGNEQFF
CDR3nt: TGCGCCAGCAGCTTCAATAGCGGGGGGGCCGGGAATGAGCAGTTCTTC

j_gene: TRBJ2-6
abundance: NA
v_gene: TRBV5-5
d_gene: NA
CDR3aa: CASSFGPPGTGANVLTF
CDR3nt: TGTGCCAGCAGCTTTGGTCCCCCAGGGACTGGGGCCAACGTCCTGACTTTC

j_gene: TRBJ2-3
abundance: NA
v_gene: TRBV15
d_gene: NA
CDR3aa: CATSRDWGRGQYF
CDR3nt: TGTGCCACCAGCAGAGATTGGGGCAGGGGGCAGTATTTT

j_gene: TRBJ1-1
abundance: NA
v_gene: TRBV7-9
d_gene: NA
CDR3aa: CASSSQATEAFF
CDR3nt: TGTGCCAGCAGCTCTCAGGCCACTGAAGCTTTCTTT

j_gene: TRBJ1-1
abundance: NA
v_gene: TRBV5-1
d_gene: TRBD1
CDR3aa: CASSLAPGQGGTEAFF
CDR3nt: TGCGCCAGCAGCTTGGCCCCGGGACAGGGAGGTACTGAAGCTTTCTTT

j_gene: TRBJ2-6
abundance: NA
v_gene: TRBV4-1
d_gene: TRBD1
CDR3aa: CASSRDRGGSGANVLTF
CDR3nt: TGCGCCAGCAGCCGGGACAGGGGGGGCTCTGGGGCCAACGTCCTGACTTTC

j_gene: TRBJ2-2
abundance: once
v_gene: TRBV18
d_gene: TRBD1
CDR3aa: CASSPGQGTGELFF
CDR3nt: TGTGCCAGCTCACCAGGACAGGGCACCGGGGAGCTGTTTTTT

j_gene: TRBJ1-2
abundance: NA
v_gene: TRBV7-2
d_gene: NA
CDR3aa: CASSSGALAYGYTF
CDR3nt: TGTGCCAGCAGCTCCGGTGCGCTCGCCTATGGCTACACCTTC

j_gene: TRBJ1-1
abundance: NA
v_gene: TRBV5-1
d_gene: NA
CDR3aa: CASSLESVMNTEAFF
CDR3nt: TGCGCCAGCAGCTTGGAATCAGTAATGAACACTGAAGCTTTCTTT

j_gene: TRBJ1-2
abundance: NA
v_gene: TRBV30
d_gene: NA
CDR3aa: CAWSVGGANYGYTF
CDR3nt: TGTGCCTGGAGTGTGGGAGGAGCTAACTATGGCTACACCTTC

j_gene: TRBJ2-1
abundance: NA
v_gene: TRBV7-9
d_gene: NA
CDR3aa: CASSLVADNEQFF
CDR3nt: TGTGCCAGCAGCTTAGTAGCAGATAATGAGCAGTTCTTC

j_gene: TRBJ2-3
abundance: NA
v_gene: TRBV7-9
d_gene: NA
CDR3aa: CASSPLDTQYF
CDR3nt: TGTGCCAGCAGCCCCCTAGATACGCAGTATTTT

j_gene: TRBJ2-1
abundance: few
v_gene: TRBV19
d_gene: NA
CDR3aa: CASTGYNEQFF
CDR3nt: TGTGCCAGTACAGGGTACAATGAGCAGTTCTTC